This entry is about one T cell receptor beta chain. This clonotype was seen a few times. Its antigen specificity is not known. The input lacks base qualities; no much larger clone sits a single base away. Systemically healthy Caucasian individuals from Russia, 39 in total and aged roughly 6 to 95 years, were included as donors. Each donor gave around 9.9 milliliters of peripheral blood, collected into EDTA-treated Vacutainer tubes. Ficoll-Paque density-gradient centrifugation was used to isolate PBMCs, with at least 6.5 million per sample. Trizol reagent was used to extract total RNA from the PBMCs, yielding at least 6 micrograms per sample. Naive CD45RAhigh/CD27high T cell percentages were measured by flow cytometry on a PBMC aliquot from every donor. The entry originates in a study of blood T cells in healthy people across ages (dated by TCRdb to the mid-2010s). With regard to the full study: Template switching captured roughly one uniquely barcoded TCR beta cDNA molecule per two T cells in model experiments. Using the same blood draw, the study looked at two additional independent replicas of 1 million unique cDNA reads for two donors, one aged 18 to 29 and the other aged 80 or older. To track age-related changes in TCR beta repertoire diversity, the study relied on deep sequencing normalized with unique cDNA molecular identifiers. The donors were divided into four age groups: young (average about 15 years), middle-aged (under 40), aged (around 59) and long-lived (about 90). General findings and caveats noted by the study authors: Compared with the aged group, the long-lived group had more naive CD4+ T cells, fewer expanded clones and increased TCR diversity, suggesting age selection. Observed TCR beta diversity per million T cells fell roughly linearly with age, and a significant reduction was already apparent by age roughly 40. A strong correlation was found between observed TCR beta diversity and the percentage of naive T cells measured by flow cytometry. Estimates of total diversity from one million sequenced T cells were regarded as lower bounds and underestimates. The CMV infection status of donors was not known, potentially confounding age-related changes in expanded clonotypes. Because profiling used bulk unsorted PBMCs, naive and antigen-experienced compartments could not be compared conclusively.

The junction shows trimming of 2 bases on V and 7 bases on J, and the gene matches do not reach 9 bases of it. From the cysteine through the phenylalanine, the CDR3 covers 15 amino acids. Only CDR3 DNA is held: 45 bases, read in frame from base 1. Libraries were prepared through 5' RACE. The sequencer was an Illumina HiSeq 2500. The second PCR ran for about 6 to 11 cycles and used a J-beta primer mix along with a sample-barcoded 5' primer. A unique molecular identifier was introduced onto each TCR beta cDNA molecule by a template-switch 5' adaptor carrying 12 random nucleotides. Each sample yielded at least 2.5 million CDR3-containing paired-end reads. First-strand cDNA synthesis was performed from all RNA using the Mint cDNA synthesis kit, with priming by a TRBC-specific oligonucleotide. After uracil-DNA glycosylase treatment, a first 18-cycle PCR used universal primers M1SS and BC2_uni_R on all cDNA. In the source study's methods: Each sample was normalized by randomly selecting 1 million high-quality reads, each carrying a distinct molecular identifier. Instead of being binned into consensus sequences, reads that shared molecular identifiers were thrown out. MiTCR, set to a Q25 quality threshold and the strictest error-elimination algorithm, was used for CDR3 identification, clonotype clustering and error correction. A nonparametric unseen species model using Euler transformation provided a lower-bound estimate of total TCR beta diversity. TCRdb trimmed public reads at Q25 via fastp, called clones via MiXCR and kept in-frame beta chains. Rows are unified per CDR3 protein, each entry keeping the most common DNA and genes. The V and J calls reflect TCRdb's pipeline rather than the authors' work. Counted in this sample were some 890,000 distinct CDR3 sequences; 29% of them appeared once. 9.5% to 13% of the sample lies in the top ten.

These records were also assigned to another study, of T cells of mothers and their children. Per the second study: Nine systemically healthy Caucasian individuals served as donors, namely three mothers together with their six children. cDNA synthesis consumed the entire amount of extracted RNA, loaded at approximately 1.6 ug RNA in each 15 ul reaction. In the second PCR, the M1S primer added sample barcodes and 2-4 random nucleotides. Each mother yielded over 9.5 million TCR beta CDR3 reads and each child roughly 3.1 million reads. TCR recombination output is similarly shaped by thymic selection in related and unrelated pairs, with a minor effect exerted by inherited differences. Normalized repertoire overlap was always found to be slightly, but never significantly, higher in related mother-child pairs than in unrelated mother-child pairs. No persistent microchimeric T cell clones were detected, at a sensitivity of about 100 clones per million clonotypes. To look for features that set related mother-child pairs apart from unrelated individuals, the researchers ran deep NGS to compare the TCR beta repertoires of mothers and children. On average, the children were about 10 +/- 4 years old, while the mothers were 40 +/- 4 years old. After adapter ligation was performed with NEBNext reagents, the libraries were sequenced on an Illumina HiSeq 2000 with 100+100 nt paired-end reads. To prevent cross-contamination, the mother and child libraries were prepared one month apart and sequenced in separate runs. Each donor had between roughly 450,000 and 2,100,000 distinct TCR beta clonotypes identified. Naive TCR beta clonotypes were estimated from low-frequency clonotypes matched to each donor's FACS-determined naive share, without sorting.

The chain employs TRBV12-3 or TRBV12-4 and TRBJ2-7, with 9 junctional bases fitting TRBD2. This TCR was recovered from a middle-aged woman in good health. Specimen: blood. The CDR3 region has the sequence CASSLREGTSREQYF. The DNA sequence follows: TGTGCCAGCAGTTTACGGGAGGGGACTAGCAGGGAGCAGTACTTC.